Detailed here is one T cell receptor beta chain. This clone was seen many times. It has no known antigen specificity. There are no base qualities to consult, and no much larger clone falls within one base. Other DNA sequences of this sample code for an identical CDR3. Donors were healthy HIV-negative adults with no recently reported acute infections or vaccinations. All donors were Caucasian adults living in Nashville, Tennessee, USA. For unsorted samples, approximately 84 million PBMCs were counted, and genomic DNA was extracted using the QIAamp DNA Blood Mini kit. After blood collection by leukapheresis, PBMCs were isolated using Ficoll-Histopaque density gradient centrifugation and then cryopreserved in the vapor phase of liquid nitrogen. The data were taken from a study of shared clonotypes between healthy human individuals (dated by TCRdb to 2020 to 2022). Concerning the study at large: A couple of women and a few men aged 18 to 49 years were included in the cohort. To estimate repertoire size and how much clonotypes are shared between individuals, the study performed deep sequencing of blood TCR repertoires from roughly five healthy adults. Per donor, leukapheresis produced somewhere between about 0.85 and 10 billion PBMCs. Different laboratories and diverse techniques were used to prepare libraries and sequence TCR repertoires, to increase sequencing depth and limit assay-specific biases. The full study reports these points: The genetic and exposure-history diversity represented was limited by the small number of donors. Only blood was sampled, and tissue TCR repertoires likely differ from those in blood. Pairwise subsampling led to the expectation that sequencing depth would affect the degree of clonotype sharing among donors.

Using the deep immunoSEQ assay, TCR CDR3 regions were amplified from genomic DNA by multiplex PCR. Extracted genomic DNA from each cell subset was distributed evenly across all wells of several immunoSEQ 96-well plates, and each plate was treated as a replicate. Each replicate PCR for unsorted PBMC received approximately 0.3 ug genomic DNA, equal to approximately 30,000 T cell genomes. Ten immunoSEQ deep assay plates were used to sequence unsorted PBMC genomic DNA. Purified libraries were quantified with a Qubit 3.0 fluorometer, sized on a Bioanalyzer 2100, and re-quantified with the KAPA Library Quantification kit. Every immunoSEQ 96-well plate was sequenced on a dedicated single-read 150-cycle Illumina NextSeq 550 flow cell. As for how the authors treated the data: Because the immunoSEQ output included only junctional sequences and no quality scores, the filtering could not be the same as the filtering used for full-length reads. To assign V/J genes and CDR3, sequences were annotated against IMGT germline references using PyIR, a Python wrapper for IgBLAST v1.9. Reads were filtered out if the reads had weak V/J assignments (E-value above 1e-6), no CDR3, stop codons, out-of-frame junctions, or ambiguous translated residues. A V3J clonotype was defined by an identical inferred V gene, J gene, and CDR3 amino acid sequence. Percentage overlap between repertoires was calculated by dividing the number of shared unique clonotypes by the size of the smaller repertoire. Richness of each repertoire was evaluated using RTK rarefaction, the Chao1 estimator, and Recon v2.1 estimates of unobserved clonotypes. Held by TCRdb, this immuneACCESS table contains in-frame sequences only and omits some clones. Under half of the omission traces to an unresolved V gene where checked; the cause of the rest is unknown. V and J calls and clone size are as listed in that table; D and trimming were resolved from the DNA. Present in this sample are 450,000 to 600,000 clones, roughly 78% of which were seen just once. Together, the top ten hold 10% to 15% of the sample.

From the cysteine up to the phenylalanine, the CDR3 has a length of 15 residues. Only CDR3 DNA is held: 45 bases, read in frame from base 1. Looking up the germline V gene (reference sequence) yields CDR1 LNHNV and CDR2 YYDKDF. The junction carries 14 bases between V and J, which are trimmed by 5 bases and 2 bases respectively. The chain links TRBV15 with TRBJ2-3; the D gene is not confidently resolved. This clonotype originated in a middle-aged woman in good health. Some clones in this sample may be carry-over from other donors' samples. The sample consisted of PBMCs. The CDR3 here reads CATSPFGGATDTQYF. At the DNA level, the sequence is TGTGCCACCAGCCCTTTTGGCGGAGCCACAGATACGCAGTATTTT. Where the CDR3 stops, the reference TRBV15 and TRBJ2-3 genes take over; the full variable domain is DAMVIQNPRYQVTQFGKPVTLSCSQTLNHNVMYWYQQKSSQAPKLLFHYYDKDFNNEADTPDNFQSRRPNTSFCFLDIRSPGLGDTAMYLCATSPFGGATDTQYFGPGTRLTVL.